This is a list of T cell receptor beta chains from one sample in a study of cytomegalovirus exposure and HLA in healthy donors. The repertoire was sequenced with immunoSEQ multiplex PCR; TCRdb's copy has only in-frame clones and lacks some. The table shows over 130,000 clones, with under 90% occurring only once. The sequencing input was PBMCs. These receptors were collected from a male donor in good health and CMV-seronegative. The CDR3 runs from the conserved cysteine through the conserved F or W. Fields, in order: CDR3 length, J gene, clone size, V gene, D gene, CDR3 protein, CDR3 DNA. A D gene is named only where the DNA matches it firmly. The size field is filled for only some rows; it gives once, few, many or a size class.

15	TRBJ1-3	.	TRBV4-2	.	CASSQWDNSGNTIYF	TGTGCCAGCAGCCAGTGGGACAACTCTGGAAACACCATATATTTT
11	TRBJ2-1	.	TRBV5-4	.	CASSNSGEQFF	TGTGCCAGCAGCAACAGCGGGGAGCAGTTCTTC
13	TRBJ2-7	.	TRBV10-3	.	CAISGRQMYEQYF	TGTGCCATCAGTGGCCGACAGATGTACGAGCAGTACTTC
13	TRBJ2-5	once	TRBV4-2	.	CASSSYFQETQYF	TGTGCCAGCAGCTCCTATTTCCAAGAGACCCAGTACTTC
13	TRBJ2-3	.	TRBV6-6	.	CALGALSTDTQYF	TGTGCCCTGGGGGCGCTGAGCACAGATACGCAGTATTTT
10	TRBJ1-2	.	TRBV27	.	CASRQGQFTF	TGTGCCAGCAGGCAGGGTCAGTTCACCTTC
13	TRBJ1-2	.	TRBV13	TRBD1	CASSLQGANGYTF	TGTGCCAGCAGCTTACAGGGGGCAAACGGCTACACCTTC
16	TRBJ1-5	.	TRBV6-1	TRBD1	CASSAWTGGVNQPQHF	TGTGCCAGCAGTGCCTGGACAGGGGGCGTAAATCAGCCCCAGCATTTT
14	TRBJ2-3	.	TRBV19	.	CASSVQGLADTQYF	TGTGCCAGTAGTGTACAGGGTTTGGCAGATACGCAGTATTTT
13	TRBJ1-1	.	TRBV19	.	CASSRELSTEAFF	TGTGCCAGTAGTAGGGAGCTGAGCACTGAAGCTTTCTTT
19	TRBJ2-5	.	TRBV15	TRBD2	CATSRGLAGGNNYQETQYF	TGTGCCACCAGCAGAGGTCTAGCGGGAGGGAACAACTATCAAGAGACCCAGTACTTC
12	TRBJ1-1	.	TRBV7-9	TRBD1	CSSSATGGEAFF	TGTTCCAGCAGCGCGACAGGGGGCGAAGCTTTCTTT
15	TRBJ1-2	once	TRBV7-2	.	CASSPTVGSHYGYTF	TGTGCCAGCAGCCCTACAGTTGGCTCCCACTATGGCTACACCTTC
15	TRBJ1-4	.	TRBV5-6	.	CASSLDQGLNEKLFF	TGTGCCAGCAGCTTGGATCAGGGGTTAAATGAAAAACTGTTTTTT
14	TRBJ2-7	.	TRBV6-5	.	CASSWAEWPYEQYF	TGTGCCAGCAGCTGGGCAGAGTGGCCCTACGAGCAGTACTTC
15	TRBJ1-1	.	TRBV6-6	.	CASSPPQGMNTEAFF	TGTGCCAGCAGTCCCCCCCAGGGAATGAACACTGAAGCTTTCTTT
13	TRBJ2-3	.	TRBV28	.	CASSLLASGTQYF	TGTGCCAGCAGTTTACTAGCCTCGGGTACGCAGTATTTT
15	TRBJ2-7	.	TRBV9	TRBD2	CASSISGEPSYEQYF	TGTGCCAGCAGCATCAGCGGGGAACCTTCCTACGAGCAGTACTTC
19	TRBJ1-1	.	TRBV28	TRBD1	CASRETILRGRGHDTEAFF	TGTGCCAGCAGAGAAACCATACTAAGGGGCAGGGGGCACGACACTGAAGCTTTCTTT
16	TRBJ2-7	.	TRBV4-2	TRBD2	CASSSYLTSGSHEQYF	TGTGCCAGCAGCTCCTACCTGACTAGCGGGAGTCACGAGCAGTACTTC
15	TRBJ2-7	.	TRBV6-1	TRBD2	CASSNKAGVIHEQYF	TGTGCCAGCAGCAATAAAGCGGGAGTAATCCACGAGCAGTACTTC
15	TRBJ2-7	.	TRBV9	.	CASSADGLSTYEQYF	TGTGCCAGCAGCGCCGACGGACTATCAACCTACGAGCAGTACTTC
18	TRBJ2-6	.	TRBV7-6	TRBD2	CASSLRLAGALGANVLTF	TGTGCCAGCAGCTTACGACTAGCGGGAGCCCTAGGGGCCAACGTCCTGACTTTC
14	TRBJ2-7	.	TRBV29-1	.	CSVVFQGLPYEQYF	TGCAGCGTTGTTTTCCAGGGCCTCCCCTACGAGCAGTACTTC
13	TRBJ1-2	once	TRBV29-1	.	CSVIWAGASGYTF	TGCAGCGTTATATGGGCGGGGGCTTCTGGCTACACCTTC
12	TRBJ1-2	.	TRBV5-5	.	CASSLSGYGYTF	TGTGCCAGCAGCTTGTCGGGTTATGGCTACACCTTC
14	TRBJ2-3	.	TRBV27	TRBD2	CASSLAGFPDTQYF	TGTGCCAGCAGTCTAGCGGGATTTCCAGATACGCAGTATTTT
15	TRBJ1-2	.	TRBV27	.	CASSPRPGHYYGYTF	TGTGCCAGCAGTCCTCGTCCGGGACACTACTATGGCTACACCTTC
14	TRBJ2-4	.	TRBV4-1	.	CASSRMGGRDIQYF	TGCGCCAGCAGCCGGATGGGAGGTAGGGACATTCAGTACTTC
13	TRBJ1-5	once	TRBV27	.	CASSLTGKQPQHF	TGTGCCAGCAGTTTAACAGGGAAGCAGCCCCAGCATTTT
14	TRBJ2-1	.	TRBV11-1	TRBD2	CASSFVGLYNEQFF	TGTGCCAGCAGCTTCGTGGGACTATACAATGAGCAGTTCTTC
15	TRBJ2-3	.	TRBV14	.	CASSLAVYKADTQYF	TGTGCCAGCAGCCTCGCGGTCTATAAGGCAGATACGCAGTATTTT
14	TRBJ2-1	.	TRBV7-3	.	CASSSTGHNNEQFF	TGTGCCAGCAGCTCTACAGGGCACAACAATGAGCAGTTCTTC
15	TRBJ2-5	.	TRBV28	TRBD2	CASQSPTSGRETQYF	TGTGCCAGCCAATCCCCGACTAGCGGGAGGGAGACCCAGTACTTC
15	TRBJ2-3	.	TRBV5-1	TRBD2	CASSAGLAGADTQYF	TGCGCCAGCAGCGCTGGACTAGCTGGTGCAGATACGCAGTATTTT
11	TRBJ2-7	.	TRBV20-1	.	CSASVLYEQYF	TGCAGTGCTAGTGTACTCTACGAGCAGTACTTC
15	TRBJ2-1	.	TRBV6-5	.	CASSYSGDNYNEQFF	TGTGCCAGCAGTTACTCGGGAGACAATTACAATGAGCAGTTCTTC
15	TRBJ2-7	.	TRBV5-1	.	CASSLAGESVFEQYF	TGCGCCAGCAGCTTGGCAGGGGAGAGTGTCTTCGAGCAGTACTTC
13	TRBJ2-2	.	TRBV7-8	.	CASSYSETGELFF	TGTGCCAGCAGCTATTCGGAGACCGGGGAGCTGTTTTTT
14	TRBJ2-5	.	TRBV13	TRBD2	CASSSPSGQETQYF	TGTGCCAGCAGCTCCCCTAGCGGTCAAGAGACCCAGTACTTC
15	TRBJ2-7	.	TRBV6-5	TRBD2	CASSRSGGTAYEQYF	TGTGCCAGCAGCCGTAGCGGGGGAACAGCCTACGAGCAGTACTTC
19	TRBJ2-7	.	TRBV4-2	TRBD2	CASSQTPRTSGHVFYEQYF	TGTGCCAGCAGCCAAACTCCCAGGACTAGCGGGCATGTATTCTACGAGCAGTACTTC
15	TRBJ2-1	.	TRBV18	TRBD2	CASSPPGLGANEQFF	TGTGCCAGCTCCCCACCGGGACTAGGTGCCAATGAGCAGTTCTTC
13	TRBJ2-1	.	TRBV7-2	.	CASTSSRNNEQFF	TGTGCCAGCACCTCCTCGCGGAACAATGAGCAGTTCTTC
14	TRBJ1-2	.	TRBV27	TRBD1	CASGRGLWKDGYTF	TGTGCCAGCGGAAGGGGGCTATGGAAAGATGGCTACACCTTC
16	TRBJ2-7	.	TRBV13	TRBD2	CASSSSLSGILYEQYF	TGTGCCAGCAGCTCTTCACTTAGCGGGATACTCTACGAGCAGTACTTC
16	TRBJ2-3	.	TRBV2	.	CASSERGGLITDTQYF	TGTGCCAGCAGTGAAAGGGGTGGATTGATCACAGATACGCAGTATTTT
14	TRBJ2-3	few	TRBV5-1	TRBD2	CASSLASGSDTQYF	TGCGCCAGCAGCTTGGCTAGCGGGAGCGATACGCAGTATTTT
17	TRBJ2-7	once	TRBV6-1	TRBD2	CASSEALVTSGIHEQYF	TGTGCCAGCAGTGAAGCGCTAGTGACTAGCGGGATCCACGAGCAGTACTTC
11	TRBJ2-2	.	TRBV5-1	.	CASSLLGELFF	TGCGCCAGCAGCTTACTCGGGGAGCTGTTTTTT
11	TRBJ1-2	once	TRBV9	.	CASSDSYGYTF	TGTGCCAGCAGCGATAGTTATGGCTACACCTTC
15	TRBJ2-3	.	TRBV7-6	TRBD2	CASSLEAGGRDTQYF	TGTGCCAGCAGCTTAGAAGCGGGAGGGAGGGATACGCAGTATTTT
11	TRBJ1-4	.	TRBV20-1	.	CSARVLEKLFF	TGCAGTGCTAGAGTCCTCGAAAAACTGTTTTTT
16	TRBJ2-5	once	TRBV5-5	.	CASSLVLVGVLETQYF	TGTGCCAGCAGCTTGGTGTTAGTAGGGGTCCTAGAGACCCAGTACTTC